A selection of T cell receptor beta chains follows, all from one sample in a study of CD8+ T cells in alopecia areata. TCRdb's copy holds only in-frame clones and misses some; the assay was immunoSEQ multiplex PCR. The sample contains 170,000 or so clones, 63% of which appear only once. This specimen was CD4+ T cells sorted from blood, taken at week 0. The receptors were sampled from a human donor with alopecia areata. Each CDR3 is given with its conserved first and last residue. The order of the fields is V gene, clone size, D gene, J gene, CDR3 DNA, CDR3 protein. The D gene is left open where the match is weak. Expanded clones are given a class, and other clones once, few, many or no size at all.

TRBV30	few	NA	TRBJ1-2	TGTGCCTGGAGTACCCGGGCAGGGAATGGCTACACCTTC	CAWSTRAGNGYTF
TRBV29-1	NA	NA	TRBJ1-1	TGCAGCGTTGAAGTGTTAGGTGAAGCTTTCTTT	CSVEVLGEAFF
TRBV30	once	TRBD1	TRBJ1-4	TGTGCCTGCCTTGGGACAGGGCAGGAAAAACTGTTTTTT	CACLGTGQEKLFF
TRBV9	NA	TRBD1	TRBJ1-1	TGTGCCAGCAGCGTAGGGACAGGAGAAGCTTTCTTT	CASSVGTGEAFF
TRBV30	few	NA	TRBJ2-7	TGTGCCTGGAGTGTACAAGGCTACGAGCAGTACTTC	CAWSVQGYEQYF
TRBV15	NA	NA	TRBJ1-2	TGTGCCACCAGCAGAGGGGCAGGAGAGACCTATGGCTACACCTTC	CATSRGAGETYGYTF
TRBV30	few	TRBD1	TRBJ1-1	TGTGCCTGGGGATTACAGGGGGTCGCACAAGCTTTCTTT	CAWGLQGVAQAFF
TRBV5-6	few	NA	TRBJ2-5	TGTGCCAGCAGCTTGATATCTGTTCGGTTGGAAGAGACCCAGTACTTC	CASSLISVRLEETQYF
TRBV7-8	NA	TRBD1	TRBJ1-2	TGTGCCAGCAGCCCCTCACCACCCTCGACAGGGGACTATGGCTACACCTTC	CASSPSPPSTGDYGYTF
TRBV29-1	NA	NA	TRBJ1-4	TGCAGCGCCGGCGCACGTGAAAAACTGTTTTTT	CSAGAREKLFF
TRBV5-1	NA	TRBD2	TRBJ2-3	TGCGCCAGCAGCGTCCAGCGGGGAACTAGCACAGATACGCAGTATTTT	CASSVQRGTSTDTQYF
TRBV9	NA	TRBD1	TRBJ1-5	TGTGCCAGCAGCCCCGGACAGGGTTCGCCCCAGCATTTT	CASSPGQGSPQHF
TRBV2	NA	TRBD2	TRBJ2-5	TGTGCCAGCAGCCGGGGGGCGCGACTAGCGCCGGGTCAAGAGACCCAGTACTTC	CASSRGARLAPGQETQYF
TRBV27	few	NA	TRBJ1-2	TGTGCCAGCAGTTCGACAGCTAACTATGGCTACACCTTC	CASSSTANYGYTF
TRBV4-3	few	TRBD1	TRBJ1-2	TGCGCCAGCAGCCAAAGGACAGGGACTAACTATGGCTACACCTTC	CASSQRTGTNYGYTF
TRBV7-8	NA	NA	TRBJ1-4	TGTGCCAGCAGCTCAATCCCGGGTGGGGGTAGTAAACTGTTTTTT	CASSSIPGGGSKLFF
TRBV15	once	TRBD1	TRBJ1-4	TGTGCCACCAGAAATTTGGTAGGGACAGGAGAAAAACTGTTTTTT	CATRNLVGTGEKLFF
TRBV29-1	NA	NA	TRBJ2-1	TGCAGCGTTGAATTGGGCAATGAGCAGTTCTTC	CSVELGNEQFF
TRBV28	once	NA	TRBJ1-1	TGTGCCAGCAGTTTGCGGGGGATGAACACTGAAGCTTTCTTT	CASSLRGMNTEAFF
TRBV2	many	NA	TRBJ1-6	TGTGCCAGCAGTGAAGGGAGTATACTACGTGGCGCACCCCTCCACTTT	CASSEGSILRGAPLHF
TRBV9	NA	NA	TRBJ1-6	TGTGCCAGCAGCGCAATGAAGGACAGTTCTTTTAATTCACCCCTCCACTTT	CASSAMKDSSFNSPLHF
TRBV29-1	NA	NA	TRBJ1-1	TGCAGCGCGGGGAACACTGAAGCTTTCTTT	CSAGNTEAFF
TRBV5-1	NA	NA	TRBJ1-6	TGCGCCAGCAGCTTGGCCGACAGACCTAATTCACCCCTCCACTTT	CASSLADRPNSPLHF
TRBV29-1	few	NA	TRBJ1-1	TGCAGCGTCGAGACAGGCTTGAACACTGAAGCTTTCTTT	CSVETGLNTEAFF
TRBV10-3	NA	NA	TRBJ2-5	TGTGCCACCAAAGAGCGGACAGAAGAGACCCAGTACTTC	CATKERTEETQYF
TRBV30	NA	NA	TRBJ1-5	TGTGCCTGGAGTCCCGCCTCGGCGGGGCTGAGGCAGCCCCAGCATTTT	CAWSPASAGLRQPQHF
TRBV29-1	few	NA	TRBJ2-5	TGCAGCGCTAAGGGGCAAGAGACCCAGTACTTC	CSAKGQETQYF
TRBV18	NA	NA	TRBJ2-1	TGTGCCAGCTGCAACATGGAGACAGAGCAGTTCTTC	CASCNMETEQFF
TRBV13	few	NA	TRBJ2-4	TGTGCCAGCAGCGACGGTAAGGCGGAAAACATTCAGTACTTC	CASSDGKAENIQYF
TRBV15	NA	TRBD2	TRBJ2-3	TGTGCCACCAGCAGCGGGGTCCGGGGGGAAACAGATACGCAGTATTTT	CATSSGVRGETDTQYF
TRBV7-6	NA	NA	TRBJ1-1	TGTGCCAGCAGCGACGGGGGGAACACTGAAGCTTTCTTT	CASSDGGNTEAFF
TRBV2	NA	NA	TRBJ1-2	TGTGCCAGCAGCGCCTCCGGCGGATTAAACTATGGCTACACCTTC	CASSASGGLNYGYTF